Following are 11 T cell receptor beta chains from one sample sequenced in a study of cytomegalovirus exposure and HLA in healthy donors. PCR involved 60 Vbeta and 13 Jbeta primers. The assay was immunoSEQ multiplex PCR, and TCRdb's table has in-frame clones only and misses some. The sample comprises more than 110,000 clones, roughly 82% of which are singletons, and about 6.5% rests with the top ten. Sample: PBMCs. Every receptor here comes from a man aged 30 to 45 in good health and CMV-seronegative.

This clone has only a few counts. The chain couples TRBV7-2 to TRBJ2-7; 10 bases align to TRBD1. This CDR3 is 14 amino acids long. V trimming: 3 bases; J trimming: 2 bases; junction bases outside the gene matches: 1. Germline V CDR1 and CDR2: SGHTA, FQGNSA. Written as DNA, the CDR3 is TGTGCCAGCAGCTTCGGGACAGGGGCCTACGAGCAGTACTTC. Translated, it gives CASSFGTGAYEQYF.

This clone was recorded a few times. The V call is TRBV7-9, the J call TRBJ1-1; no clear D. Trimming stripped 5 bases from V and 0 bases from J, with 10 bases between. Germline assignment: CDR1 SEHNR and CDR2 FQNEAQ (reference sequence). The CDR3 spans 14 residues. The CDR3 reads CASSPGRVNTEAFF. In DNA, the CDR3 is TGTGCCAGCAGCCCCGGGCGGGTGAACACTGAAGCTTTCTTT.

The V call is TRBV5-1, the J call TRBJ1-2, with 11 bases lining up with TRBD1. Looked up from germline, CDR1 is SGHRS and CDR2 is YFSETQ. The CDR3 has 15 residues. Trimming removed 3 bases from V and 8 bases from J; junction bases left unmatched: 9. The CDR3 sequence: CASSYGQGARGGYTF. The DNA of the CDR3 is TGCGCCAGCAGCTATGGACAGGGGGCTCGTGGAGGCTACACCTTC.

This rearrangement joins TRBV5-8 to TRBJ1-3, with TRBD1 as a possible D gene (5 bases). This CDR3 is built from 18 residues. Germline loops: CDR1 SGHTS, CDR2 YDEGEE. With 6 bases removed from V and 1 base from J, the gap between germline ends came to 23 bases. The CDR3, as DNA: TGTGCCAGCAACCAATTATGGGGCAGGGAATCATCTGGAAACACCATATATTTT. Translation gives CASNQLWGRESSGNTIYF.

This clone was detected a few times. J is TRBJ1-1 and V is TRBV9; no definite D call. The germline V gene has CDR1 SGDLS and CDR2 YYNGEE. The CDR3 sequence is 15 residues long. V was pared by 0 bases and J by 0 bases, with 9 bases between. The CDR3 sequence: CASSVVEGMNTEAFF. CDR3 DNA: TGTGCCAGCAGCGTAGTGGAGGGAATGAACACTGAAGCTTTCTTT.

A few counts support this clone. The chain employs TRBV5-1 and TRBJ2-3, with D perhaps matching TRBD1 (6 bases). The CDR3 runs to 15 residues. The V end was cut by 3 bases, the J end by 1 base, with 12 bases between. CDR1 is SGHRS, CDR2 YFSETQ, per germline. The CDR3 nucleotides are TGCGCCAGCAGCTCACAGGGCGGAGGCACAGATACGCAGTATTTT. The encoded protein is CASSSQGGGTDTQYF.

Concerning this clone: At one end the junction does not follow the germline gene, possibly because of a read error. This sequence joins TRBV5-4 and TRBJ2-6; weak D call: TRBD1 (5 bases). CDR1 SGHNT and CDR2 YYREEE come from the germline V gene (reference sequence). This CDR3 comprises 16 residues. CDR3 sequence: CASSFGAISGANGLTF. The CDR3 DNA reads as TGTGCCAGCAGCTTTGGGGCCATTTCTGGGGCCAACGGCCTGACTTTC.

This chain uses TRBV5-5 with TRBJ1-5, with TRBD1 matching over 9 bases. Germline V lookup: CDR1 SGHKS, CDR2 YYEKEE (reference sequence). The CDR3 consists of 15 residues. The V and J ends lost 6 bases and 0 bases, in that order; junction bases with no gene match: 4. This CDR3 is CASKTGGNSNQPQHF. CDR3 coding DNA: TGTGCCAGCAAAACAGGGGGCAATAGCAATCAGCCCCAGCATTTT. Looking up the rest from reference TRBV5-5 and TRBJ1-5 gives the full variable domain: DAGVTQSPTHLIKTRGQQVTLRCSPISGHKSVSWYQQVLGQGPQFIFQYYEKEERGRGNFPDRFSARQFPNYSSELNVNALLLGDSALYLCASKTGGNSNQPQHFGDGTRLSIL.

The V call is TRBV20-1, the J call TRBJ2-7; D perhaps matches TRBD2 (6 bases). The germline V gene encodes CDR1 DFQATT and CDR2 SNEGSKA (reference sequence). The CDR3 extends over 11 amino acids. The CDR3 is CGGSDSYEQYF. CDR3 sequence (DNA): TGCGGGGGGTCGGACTCCTACGAGCAGTACTTC.

This chain connects TRBV2 to TRBJ2-2; 10 nucleotides align to TRBD2. CDR3 length: 15 residues. Germline lookup yields CDR1 SNHLY and CDR2 FYNNEI. After removal of 5 bases from V and 1 base from J, the junction contained 1 base not matched to a gene. The CDR3 nucleotides are TGTGCCAGCAGTCGGACTAGCGGGAACACCGGGGAGCTGTTTTTT. Protein sequence: CASSRTSGNTGELFF.

The chain combines TRBV28 with TRBJ1-1; no firm D call. The V end lost 10 bases, the J end lost 5 bases, and 17 bases lay between the germline ends. CDR3 length equals 13 residues. In germline, CDR1 is MDHEN, CDR2 SYDVKM. CDR3 nucleotides: TGTGCCACCCACCCCTCCGGAGGGACTGAAGCTTTCTTT. As protein: CATHPSGGTEAFF.